This T cell receptor beta chain emerged from a study of siplizumab effects on memory and regulatory T cells (dated by TCRdb to the late 2010s). In the study overall: The study looked at the effect of siplizumab, an anti-CD2 antibody, on alloreactive T-cell subsets in allogeneic mixed lymphocyte reactions made from human PBMCs. The paper's findings and limits, for the study overall: Compared with memory T cells, unstimulated naive T cells appeared more diverse, and naive cells seemed to make a substantial contribution to the alloresponse. Because sequences below about 10^-5 frequency were poorly captured, only a minor fraction of alloreactive clones could be mapped to unstimulated subsets. For roughly 75-95% of proliferating CD4+ or CD8+ clones, no naive or memory phenotype could be assigned. The suppressive function of proliferating Tregs from siplizumab cultures was not functionally confirmed. The cumulative frequency of alloreactive sequences traceable to unstimulated CD4+ memory T cells was significantly reduced by siplizumab. Among mappable alloreactive CD4+ clones, an average Treg-derived fraction of about 70% was observed with siplizumab, compared with roughly 27% in control reactions.

Sorted unstimulated T cells and proliferating T cells recovered from mixed lymphocyte reactions underwent TCRbeta CDR3 sequencing. Fresh whole blood from more than 8 HLA-typed healthy donors was used as the source from which PBMCs were isolated. V and J lose 6 bases and 5 bases, and a span of 14 bases separates them. The germline V gene (reference sequence) yields LNHDA for CDR1 and SQIVND for CDR2. From cysteine to phenylalanine, the CDR3 is 14 amino acids long. Only the CDR3 DNA is retained, 42 bases long and in frame from the first base. The library was obtained by the immunoSEQ multiplex PCR assay. Each sample had 85,000 to 100,000 TCR templates assayed by the deep sequencing platform. Genomic DNA extracted from sorted T cells was the material used for TCRbeta CDR3 sequencing. The study's own analysis went as follows. The R programming language was used for clonal analysis of the TCRbeta CDR3 data. Comparing unstimulated samples against CFSE-low samples taken after the reaction was how alloreactive CD4+ and CD8+ clones were defined. Regulatory or non-regulatory origin was assigned to alloreactive CD4+ clones by matching of sequences to sorted unstimulated Treg and non-Treg repertoires. Entries here come from immuneACCESS through TCRdb and include only in-frame sequences with V and J called. Some clones fail to appear in such tables; in the studies checked, an unresolved V gene covers under half of the shortfall, and the cause of the remainder is unknown. That table is the source of V, J and clone size, and D and trimming were worked out from the DNA. A total of roughly 75,000 clones appear in this sample, just over 90% of them only once. The biggest ten clones account for approximately 4.5% of the sample.

Of note for this clone: Its antigen remains unidentified. Within one base of it there is no much larger clone, and no base qualities were kept.

The sequence was obtained from a human donor in good health. Input material: CD8+ T cells sorted from blood. The chain is encoded by TRBV19 joined to TRBJ2-1; the D region possibly corresponds to TRBD1 (6 bases align). The base sequence is TGTGCCAGTAGGTCGACAGGAGTGGACAATGAGCAGTTCTTC. Its amino acids are CASRSTGVDNEQFF.